The source of this T cell receptor (beta chain) is a study of blood T cell repertoires in COVID-19. Across the study: Researchers got acute and convalescent COVID-19 samples from the United States, Italy and Spain. The cDNA or gDNA used as material had been derived from T cells, B-cell-depleted T cells, or PBMCs.

Deletions cut 3 bases from V and 6 bases from J, with 6 bases between. Germline V gene lookup returns CDR1 SNHLY and CDR2 FYNNEI. The CDR3 is 13 amino acids. Sequencing was performed with immunoSEQ multiplex PCR; in TCRdb, only in-frame clones are kept and a portion is missing. The table has under 80,000 clones, about 90% seen once; the top ten hold roughly 4%. The TCR originated in a middle-aged man with active COVID-19. The chain couples TRBV2 to TRBJ1-6, with D unresolved. Sequencing input: peripheral blood. CDR3 amino acids: CASSDSSNSPLHF. In DNA, the CDR3 is TGTGCCAGCAGTGATAGTTCTAATTCACCCCTCCACTTT.